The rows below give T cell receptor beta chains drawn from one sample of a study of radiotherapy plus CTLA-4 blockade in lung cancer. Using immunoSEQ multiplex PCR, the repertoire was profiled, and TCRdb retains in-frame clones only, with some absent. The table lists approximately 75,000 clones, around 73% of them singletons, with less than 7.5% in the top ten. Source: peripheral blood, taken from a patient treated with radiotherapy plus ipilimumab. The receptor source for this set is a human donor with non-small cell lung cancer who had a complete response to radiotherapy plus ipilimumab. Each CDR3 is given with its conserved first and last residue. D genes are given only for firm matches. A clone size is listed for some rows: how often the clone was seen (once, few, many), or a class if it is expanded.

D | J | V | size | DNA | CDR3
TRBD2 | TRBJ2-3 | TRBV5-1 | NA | TGCGCCAGCAGCTGGGGAGGAGGTAGCGGGAGTACAGATACGCAGTATTTT | CASSWGGGSGSTDTQYF
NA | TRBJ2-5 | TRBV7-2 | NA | TGTGCCAGCAGATGGACAGTCAACCAAGAGACCCAGTACTTC | CASRWTVNQETQYF
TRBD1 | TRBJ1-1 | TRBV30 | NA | TGTGCCTGGAGTATGGGACAGGGGGTTTTCAGGAAGGCGAACACTGAAGCTTTCTTT | CAWSMGQGVFRKANTEAFF
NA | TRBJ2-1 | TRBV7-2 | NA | TGTGCCAGCAGCTTAGGTTCGGTGGGTGTATACAATGAGCAGTTCTTC | CASSLGSVGVYNEQFF
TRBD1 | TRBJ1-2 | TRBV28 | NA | TGTGCCAGCAGTCAGGGACAGAACTATGGCTACACCTTC | CASSQGQNYGYTF
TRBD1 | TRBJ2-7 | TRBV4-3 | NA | TGCGCCAGCAGCCAAGATTTAGAACAGGGGGGCTACGAGCAGTACTTC | CASSQDLEQGGYEQYF
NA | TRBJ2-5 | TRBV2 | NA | TGTGCCAGCAGTGAAGCCTGGGCTAAAGGGGCGACCCATTCGGAGACCCAGTACTTC | CASSEAWAKGATHSETQYF
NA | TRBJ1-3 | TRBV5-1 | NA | TGCGCCAGCAGCCCAGTAGACATCTCCTCTGGAAACACCATATATTTT | CASSPVDISSGNTIYF
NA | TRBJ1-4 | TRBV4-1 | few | TGCGCCAGCAGCCAAGAGGGCGGACTTGGGGAAAAACTGTTTTTT | CASSQEGGLGEKLFF
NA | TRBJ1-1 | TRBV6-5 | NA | TGTGCCAGCAGCTCCGCAGGACTCGAGAACACTGAAGCTTTCTTT | CASSSAGLENTEAFF
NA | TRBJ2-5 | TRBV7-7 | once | TGTGCTAGCAGCTCGATAAGCCGGGACGGCCAAGAGACCCAGTACTTC | CASSSISRDGQETQYF
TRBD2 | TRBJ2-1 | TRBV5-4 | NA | TGTGCCAGCATCAACCTAGCGGGGGATGGCAATGAGCAGTTCTTC | CASINLAGDGNEQFF
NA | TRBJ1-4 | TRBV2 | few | TGTGCCAGCAGTCTGGGCTCAGGGTACGGACTGTTTTTT | CASSLGSGYGLFF
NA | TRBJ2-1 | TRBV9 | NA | TGTGCCAGCAGCGGGACTATTCGCGGGAAGCAGTTCTTC | CASSGTIRGKQFF
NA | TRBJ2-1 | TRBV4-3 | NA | TGCGCCAGCAGCCCTTCGCTGACAGGCTACAATGAGCAGTTCTTC | CASSPSLTGYNEQFF
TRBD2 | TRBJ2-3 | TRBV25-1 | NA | TGTGCCAGCAGTGAAAAGGCGGGAGGTTGGGATACGCAGTATTTT | CASSEKAGGWDTQYF
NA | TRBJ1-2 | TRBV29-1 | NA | TGCAGCGTTGATTTAGGTAGTCCGGGCGGCTACACCTTC | CSVDLGSPGGYTF
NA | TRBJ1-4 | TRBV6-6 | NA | TGTGCCAGCAGTTACTCAAGAATTAATGAAAAACTGTTTTTT | CASSYSRINEKLFF
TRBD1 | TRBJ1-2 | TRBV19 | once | TGTGCCAGTAGTATTATGGGACAGGGGGCTGGCTACACCTTC | CASSIMGQGAGYTF
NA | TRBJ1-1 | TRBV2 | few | TGTGCCAGCAGTTACGAACAGGGCGAAGCTTTCTTT | CASSYEQGEAFF
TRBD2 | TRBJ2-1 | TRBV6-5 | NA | TGTGCCAGCAGTTACCGCGGGACTAACTACAATGAGCAGTTCTTC | CASSYRGTNYNEQFF
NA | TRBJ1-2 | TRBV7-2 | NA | TGTGCCAGCAGCCCAGAGCAGCACAGAGCTAACTATGGCTACACCTTC | CASSPEQHRANYGYTF
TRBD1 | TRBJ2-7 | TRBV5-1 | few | TGCGCCAGCAGCTCCGGGACAGAGTCCTACGAGCAGTACTTC | CASSSGTESYEQYF
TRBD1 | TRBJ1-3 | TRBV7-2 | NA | TGTGCCAGCAGCTTGCTAACCGGACAGGGCGGCTACGGAAACACCATATATTTT | CASSLLTGQGGYGNTIYF
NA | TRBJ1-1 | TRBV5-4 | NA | TGTGCCAGCAGCTTCTCTGGGCAGGGGACAAACACTGAAGCTTTCTTT | CASSFSGQGTNTEAFF
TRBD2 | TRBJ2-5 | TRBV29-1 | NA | TGCAGCGTTGCTGGGGGGACTAGCATACAAGAGACCCAGTACTTC | CSVAGGTSIQETQYF
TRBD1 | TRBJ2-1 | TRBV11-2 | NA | TGTGCCAGCAGCTCCCTCACAGGGGGATTGGACAATGAGCAGTTCTTC | CASSSLTGGLDNEQFF
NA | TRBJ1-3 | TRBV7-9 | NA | TGTGCCAGCAGCTTATTCGGGCAGGGGGGAAACACCATATATTTT | CASSLFGQGGNTIYF
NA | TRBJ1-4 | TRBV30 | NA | TGTGCCTGGAGTCTAAGGGTAGCCCATGAAAAACTGTTTTTT | CAWSLRVAHEKLFF
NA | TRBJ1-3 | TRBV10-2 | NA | TGCGCCAGCAGCCACACCAACACCATATATTTT | CASSHTNTIYF
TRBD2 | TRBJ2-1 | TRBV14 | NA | TGTGCCAGCAGCCATCACCGATCGACTAGCCGTGCGGAGCAGTTCTTC | CASSHHRSTSRAEQFF
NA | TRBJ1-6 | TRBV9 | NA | TGTGCCAGCAGCGTAGGACCTGGGACTGGTAATTCACCCCTCCACTTT | CASSVGPGTGNSPLHF
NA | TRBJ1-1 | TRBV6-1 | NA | TGTGCCAGCAGTGAATTCACTCCGAGGGGCCCCACTGAAGCTTTCTTT | CASSEFTPRGPTEAFF
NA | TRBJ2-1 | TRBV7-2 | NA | TGTGCCAGCAGCCCCACGGAGAGTTCTGAGCAGTTCTTC | CASSPTESSEQFF
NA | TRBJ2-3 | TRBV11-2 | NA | TGTGCCAGCAGCTTAGCAGGGGTCGGCACAGATACGCAGTATTTT | CASSLAGVGTDTQYF
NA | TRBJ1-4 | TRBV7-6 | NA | TGTGCCAGCAGCTTAGATTGGTCAGGGCGGGATGAAAAACTGTTTTTT | CASSLDWSGRDEKLFF
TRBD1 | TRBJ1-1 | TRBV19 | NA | TGTGCCAGTAGTATGACAGGGGGTACTGGTTTCTTT | CASSMTGGTGFF
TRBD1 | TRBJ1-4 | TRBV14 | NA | TGTGCCAGCAGCCATGCAGGGGACAGGGCGATTAATGAAAAACTGTTTTTT | CASSHAGDRAINEKLFF
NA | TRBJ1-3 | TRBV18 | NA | TGTGCCAGTGACCGAAGCTCTGGAAACACCATATATTTT | CASDRSSGNTIYF
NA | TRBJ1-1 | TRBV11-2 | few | TGTGCCAGCAGGCCGCAGGGTACTGAAGCTTTCTTT | CASRPQGTEAFF
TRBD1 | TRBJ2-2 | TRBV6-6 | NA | TGTGCCAGCAGTTCGTCGGGACAGGGGATCGGGGAGCTGTTTTTT | CASSSSGQGIGELFF
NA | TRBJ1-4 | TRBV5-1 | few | TGCGCCAGCAGCTTGGGGTCCGGAGGGTCGGCAACTAATGAAAAACTGTTTTTT | CASSLGSGGSATNEKLFF
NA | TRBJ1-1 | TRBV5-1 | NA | TGCGCCAGCAGCTACTCGGGACAGAACACTGAAGCTTTCTTT | CASSYSGQNTEAFF
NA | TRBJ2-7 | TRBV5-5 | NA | TGTGCCAGCAGCTTGGAGGGCAGGGTGAGCTCCTACGAGCAGTACTTC | CASSLEGRVSSYEQYF
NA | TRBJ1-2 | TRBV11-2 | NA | TGTGCCAGCAGCCGGGACTATGGCTACACCTTC | CASSRDYGYTF